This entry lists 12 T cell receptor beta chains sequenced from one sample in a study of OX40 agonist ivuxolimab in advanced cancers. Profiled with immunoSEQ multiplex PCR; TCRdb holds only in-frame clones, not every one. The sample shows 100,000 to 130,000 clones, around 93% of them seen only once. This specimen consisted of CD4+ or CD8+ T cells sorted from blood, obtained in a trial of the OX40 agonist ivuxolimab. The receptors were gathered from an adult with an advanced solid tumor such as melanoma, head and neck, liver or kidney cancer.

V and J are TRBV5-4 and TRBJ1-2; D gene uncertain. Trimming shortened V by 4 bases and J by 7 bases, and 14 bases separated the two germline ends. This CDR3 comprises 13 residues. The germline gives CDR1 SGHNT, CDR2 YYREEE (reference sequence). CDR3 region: CASSQGLGSGYTF. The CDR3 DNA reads TGTGCCAGCAGCCAAGGCCTCGGTTCTGGCTACACCTTC. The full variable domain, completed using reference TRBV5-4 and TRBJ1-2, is ETGVTQSPTHLIKTRGQQVTLRCSSQSGHNTVSWYQQALGQGPQFIFQYYREEENGRGNFPPRFSGLQFPNYSSELNVNALELDDSALYLCASSQGLGSGYTFGSGTRLTVV.

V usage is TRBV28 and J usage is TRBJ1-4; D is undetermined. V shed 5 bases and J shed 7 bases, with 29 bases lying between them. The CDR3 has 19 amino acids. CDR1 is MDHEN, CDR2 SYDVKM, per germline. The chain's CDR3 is CASSPPLGSNPRWVEKLFF. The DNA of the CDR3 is TGTGCCAGCAGTCCCCCGTTGGGTTCAAACCCTAGGTGGGTTGAAAAACTGTTTTTT.

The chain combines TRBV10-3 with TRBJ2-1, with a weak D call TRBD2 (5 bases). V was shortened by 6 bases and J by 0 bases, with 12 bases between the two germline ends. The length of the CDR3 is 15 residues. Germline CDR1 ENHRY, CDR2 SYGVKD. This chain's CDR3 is CAIRGDRDSYNEQFF. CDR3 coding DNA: TGTGCCATCAGGGGCGACCGGGACTCCTACAATGAGCAGTTCTTC.

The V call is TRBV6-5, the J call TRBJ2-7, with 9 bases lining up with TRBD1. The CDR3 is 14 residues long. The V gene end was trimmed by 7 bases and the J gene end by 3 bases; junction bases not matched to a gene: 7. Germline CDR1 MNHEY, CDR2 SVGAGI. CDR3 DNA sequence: TGTGCCAGCAAGGGGACAGGGTGGAACTACGAGCAGTACTTC. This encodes CASKGTGWNYEQYF.

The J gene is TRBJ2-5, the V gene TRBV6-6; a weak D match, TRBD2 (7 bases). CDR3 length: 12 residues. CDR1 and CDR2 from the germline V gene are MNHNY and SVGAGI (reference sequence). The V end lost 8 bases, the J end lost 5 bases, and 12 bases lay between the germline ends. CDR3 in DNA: TGTGCCAGCCGGGGGGCCCCGGAGACCCAGTACTTC. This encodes CASRGAPETQYF.

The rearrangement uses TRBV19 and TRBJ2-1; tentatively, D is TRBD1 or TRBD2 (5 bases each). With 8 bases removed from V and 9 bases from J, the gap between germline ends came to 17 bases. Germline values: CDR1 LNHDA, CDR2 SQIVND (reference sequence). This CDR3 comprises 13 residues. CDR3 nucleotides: TGTGCCAGTTCCAAAGGGGAGCTGTTTGAGCAGTTCTTC. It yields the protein CASSKGELFEQFF. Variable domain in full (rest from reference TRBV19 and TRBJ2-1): DGGITQSPKYLFRKEGQNVTLSCEQNLNHDAMYWYRQDPGQGLRLIYYSQIVNDFQKGDIAEGYSVSREKKESFPLTVTSAQKNPTAFYLCASSKGELFEQFFGPGTRLTVL.

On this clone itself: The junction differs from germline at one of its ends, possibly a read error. DNA for the CDR3: TGTGCTAGCAGCTTAGGGACAGGTGCCGGGGAGCTGTTTTTT. This gives the protein CASSLGTGAGELFF. The chain links TRBV7-7 to TRBJ2-2; the match to TRBD1 covers 8 bases. The CDR3 covers 14 residues. The V gene's germline CDR1 is SSHAT and CDR2 FNYEAQ (reference sequence).

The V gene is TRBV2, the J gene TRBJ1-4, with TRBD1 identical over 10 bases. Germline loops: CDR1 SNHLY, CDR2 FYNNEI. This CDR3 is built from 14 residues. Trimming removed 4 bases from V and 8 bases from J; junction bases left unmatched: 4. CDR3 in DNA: TGTGCCAGCAGTGTGACAGGGGGCAAGGAAAAACTGTTTTTT. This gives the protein CASSVTGGKEKLFF.

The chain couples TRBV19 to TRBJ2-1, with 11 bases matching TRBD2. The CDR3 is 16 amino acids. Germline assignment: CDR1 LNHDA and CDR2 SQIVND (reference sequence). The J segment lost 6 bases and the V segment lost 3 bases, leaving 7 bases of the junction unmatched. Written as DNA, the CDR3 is TGTGCCAGTAGTATTAGCGGGAGGGCCCTCGGCAATGAGCAGTTCTTC. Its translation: CASSISGRALGNEQFF.

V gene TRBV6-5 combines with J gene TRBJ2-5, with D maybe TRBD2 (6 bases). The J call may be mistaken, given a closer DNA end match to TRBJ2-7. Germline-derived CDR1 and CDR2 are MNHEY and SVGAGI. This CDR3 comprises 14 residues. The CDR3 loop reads CASYGTGLTYEQYF. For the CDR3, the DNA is TGTGCCAGCTACGGGACTGGACTTACATACGAGCAGTACTTC.

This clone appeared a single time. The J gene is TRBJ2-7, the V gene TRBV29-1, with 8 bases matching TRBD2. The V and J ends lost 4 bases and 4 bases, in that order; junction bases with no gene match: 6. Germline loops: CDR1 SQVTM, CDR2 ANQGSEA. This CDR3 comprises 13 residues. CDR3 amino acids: CSVGRGGLYEQYF. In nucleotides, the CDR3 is TGCAGCGTTGGTCGGGGGGGCTTATACGAGCAGTACTTC.

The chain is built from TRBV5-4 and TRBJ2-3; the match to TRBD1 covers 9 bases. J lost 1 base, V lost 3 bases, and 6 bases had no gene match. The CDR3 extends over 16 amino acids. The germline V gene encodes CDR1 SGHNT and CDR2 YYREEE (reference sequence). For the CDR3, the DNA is TGTGCCAGCAGCTCACGACAGGGGGGAGGCACAGATACGCAGTATTTT. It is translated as CASSSRQGGGTDTQYF.